A single sample is the source of the 19 T cell receptor beta chains below, sequenced in a study of blood T cell repertoires in COVID-19. Data came from immunoSEQ multiplex PCR; TCRdb stores just in-frame clones and leaves some out. The table shows 400,000 or so clones, with approximately 87% occurring only once. Sequencing was done on a sample of PBMCs or T cells enriched from blood (not recorded which). Receptors originate from a man aged 35 to 55 in a cohort exposed to, infected with or recovered from COVID-19 (not recorded which).

This chain connects TRBV27 to TRBJ2-7, with 9 nucleotides matching TRBD1. This CDR3 is 17 amino acids long. V dropped 6 bases and J dropped 0; count of bases not matched to a gene: 12. Germline assignment: CDR1 MNHEY and CDR2 SMNVEV (reference sequence). In DNA form, the CDR3 reads TGTGCCAGCAGCCCGGGACCGGGACAGGGAAGCTCCTACGAGCAGTACTTC. The encoded protein is CASSPGPGQGSSYEQYF.

The V and J genes are TRBV5-4 and TRBJ1-3, with 9 nucleotides matching TRBD1. The CDR3 has 16 amino acids. Germline values: CDR1 SGHNT, CDR2 YYREEE (reference sequence). Trimming at V came to 1 base and at J to 4 bases, leaving 6 bases not matched to a gene. DNA for the CDR3: TGTGCCAGCAGCTTGCAGACAGGGGGGTCCGGAAACACCATATATTTT. This sequence encodes CASSLQTGGSGNTIYF.

This clone was found a few times. The chain is built from TRBV19 and TRBJ1-5, with TRBD1 as a possible D gene (5 bases). This CDR3 contains 17 residues. Germline CDR1 and CDR2: LNHDA and SQIVND (reference sequence). V was pared by 3 bases and J by 4 bases, with 19 bases between. The CDR3 loop is CASSISGSFGRNQPQHF. In DNA form, the CDR3 reads TGTGCCAGTAGTATCTCAGGGTCATTCGGGAGAAATCAGCCCCAGCATTTT.

This rearrangement joins TRBV7-9 to TRBJ2-1; D not resolved. This CDR3 comprises 13 residues. Looked up from germline, CDR1 is SEHNR and CDR2 is FQNEAQ (reference sequence). Trimming cost V 1 base and J 3 bases, with 4 bases left between them. The CDR3 sequence is CASSLVSYNEQFF. In DNA, the CDR3 is TGTGCCAGCAGCTTAGTCAGCTACAATGAGCAGTTCTTC.

J is TRBJ2-7 and V is TRBV28; 8 bases are a match to TRBD1. The germline gives CDR1 MDHEN, CDR2 SYDVKM. This CDR3 is built from 15 residues. V shed 7 bases and J 1 base; nucleotides not matched to a gene: 9. The CDR3 DNA reads TGTGCCAGCATCAGGACAGGGTGGGGGTCCTACGAGCAGTACTTC. The encoded protein is CASIRTGWGSYEQYF.

V gene TRBV3-1 (or the pseudogene TRBV3-2) combines with J gene TRBJ2-3; 8 nucleotides align to TRBD2. The CDR3 runs to 17 residues. Unmatched junction bases numbered 7, after V lost 0 bases and J lost 2 bases. CDR1 and CDR2 (germline): LGHDT, YNNKEL (reference sequence). CDR3 bases: TGTGCCAGCAGCCAAGATTCTGGGACTAGGGTCACAGATACGCAGTATTTT. Protein sequence: CASSQDSGTRVTDTQYF.

The chain combines TRBV6-5 with TRBJ2-1, with D maybe TRBD1 (5 bases). The CDR3 totals 15 residues. The germline V gene has CDR1 MNHEY and CDR2 SVGAGI. Trimming shortened V by 6 bases and J by 2 bases, and 14 bases separated the two germline ends. CDR3 DNA sequence: TGTGCCAGCAGAAAGCAACGACAGACCTACAATGAGCAGTTCTTC. Its translation: CASRKQRQTYNEQFF.

The V and J genes are TRBV28 and TRBJ1-2; no clear D gene. This CDR3 region has 11 residues. CDR1 and CDR2 from the germline V gene are MDHEN and SYDVKM. Trimming took off 7 bases at V and 0 bases at J, with 3 bases between the two ends. DNA of the CDR3: TGTGCCAGCACAGCTAACTATGGCTACACCTTC. Translated, it gives CASTANYGYTF.

V is TRBV2 and J is TRBJ2-7; D is unresolved. The CDR3 runs 10 residues. The V end lost 6 bases, the J end lost 6 bases, and 6 bases lay between the germline ends. CDR1 is SNHLY, CDR2 FYNNEI, per germline. The CDR3 spells CASRVGEQYF. In DNA, the CDR3 is TGTGCCAGCAGGGTCGGCGAGCAGTACTTC.

The V gene is TRBV4-1, the J gene TRBJ2-7; D is possibly TRBD1 (5 bases). Trimming removed 1 base at V and 2 bases at J, with 12 bases between. Germline V gene data show CDR1 as MGHRA and CDR2 as YSYEKL. The CDR3 loop spans 15 amino acids. The CDR3 DNA follows: TGCGCCAGCAGCCAAGTATTCCCAGGGCCCTACGAGCAGTACTTC. The encoded protein is CASSQVFPGPYEQYF.

The chain links TRBV3-1 (or the pseudogene TRBV3-2) to TRBJ2-3, with D possibly matching TRBD2 (5 bases). Trimming pared 0 bases from V and 2 bases from J, leaving 15 bases between. The germline gives CDR1 LGHDT, CDR2 YNNKEL (reference sequence). CDR3 length: 17 residues. The DNA for the CDR3 is TGTGCCAGCAGCCAAGAGAGGCTAGCTGCCCTCACAGATACGCAGTATTTT. Its protein product is CASSQERLAALTDTQYF.

CDR3 amino acids: CASSALLLAGEADTQYF. The CDR3, as DNA: TGTGCCAGCAGCGCCCTACTTCTAGCGGGAGAGGCAGATACGCAGTATTTT. V and J are TRBV21-1 and TRBJ2-3; the table names TRBD2, a call not compared with the DNA. TRBV21-1 is a known pseudogene. The CDR3 extends over 17 amino acids.

V is TRBV13 and J is TRBJ2-7; 10 nucleotides line up with TRBD2. Germline assignment: CDR1 PRHDT and CDR2 FYEKMQ (reference sequence). This CDR3 spans 14 amino acids. V was pared by 5 bases and J by 3 bases, with 4 bases of the junction left unmatched. The CDR3 sequence: CASSEGTSDYEQYF. CDR3 DNA: TGTGCCAGCAGCGAGGGGACTAGCGACTACGAGCAGTACTTC.

This chain joins TRBV6-5 and TRBJ1-3, with 9 bases identical to TRBD1. CDR3 length: 15 amino acids. Trimming at V came to 0 bases and at J to 9 bases, leaving 6 bases not matched to a gene. Germline V CDR1 and CDR2: MNHEY, SVGAGI. This chain's CDR3 is CASSYSQGAMFTIYF. For the CDR3, the DNA is TGTGCCAGCAGTTACTCACAGGGGGCGATGTTCACCATATATTTT.

The rearrangement links TRBV6-6 to TRBJ2-7; 11 bases match TRBD1. J lost 6 bases, V lost 2 bases, and 6 bases had no gene match. Germline-derived CDR1 and CDR2 are MNHNY and SVGAGI (reference sequence). The CDR3 contains 15 residues. The CDR3 here is CASSYGGTGGSEQYF. DNA for the CDR3: TGTGCCAGCAGTTACGGGGGGACAGGGGGTTCCGAGCAGTACTTC.

The chain employs TRBV5-1 and TRBJ2-7; 7 bases align to TRBD1. J was trimmed by 2 bases and V by 5 bases; bases with no gene match: 7. The CDR3 extends over 14 amino acids. CDR1 and CDR2 from the germline V gene are SGHRS and YFSETQ. The CDR3 coding sequence is TGCGCCAGCAGGTTTGGGACAGCGACCTACGAGCAGTACTTC. It codes for CASRFGTATYEQYF. The whole variable domain, remainder taken from reference TRBV5-1 and TRBJ2-7, is KAGVTQTPRYLIKTRGQQVTLSCSPISGHRSVSWYQQTPGQGLQFLFEYFSETQRNKGNFPGRFSGRQFSNSRSEMNVSTLELGDSALYLCASRFGTATYEQYFGPGTRLTVT.

The V and J genes are TRBV7-9 and TRBJ2-3; 9 positions agree with TRBD1. Germline CDR1 is SEHNR and CDR2 is FQNEAQ (reference sequence). This CDR3 region has 15 residues. J was trimmed by 0 bases and V by 4 bases; bases with no gene match: 2. Written as DNA, the CDR3 is TGTGCCAGCAGCTGGGGACAGGGTAGCACAGATACGCAGTATTTT. This codes for CASSWGQGSTDTQYF.

A remark on this clone: This sample includes further DNA sequences coding for the same CDR3. The chain recombines TRBV5-1 with TRBJ2-3, with 7 nucleotides matching TRBD2. Unmatched junction bases numbered 3, after V lost 2 bases and J lost 0 bases. The CDR3 runs 15 residues. Germline assignment: CDR1 SGHRS and CDR2 YFSETQ. CDR3 DNA: TGCGCCAGCAGCTTCGGGGGGACTAGCACAGATACGCAGTATTTT. Translated: CASSFGGTSTDTQYF.

This chain connects TRBV27 to TRBJ1-4, with 7 bases that match TRBD1. Germline CDR1 and CDR2: MNHEY and SMNVEV (reference sequence). The CDR3 totals 16 residues. The junction had 14 bases not matched to a gene; V was cut back by 5 bases and J by 8 bases. The CDR3 DNA reads as TGTGCCAGCAGTCTGGCAAAACAGGGGCGTCAGGAAAAACTGTTTTTT. Translating gives CASSLAKQGRQEKLFF.